This TCR beta chain was obtained from a study of cytomegalovirus exposure and HLA in healthy donors. General study results and limits: For most subjects, TCR beta sequences were reported to predict HLA-A and HLA-B alleles with accuracy.

This clone came up once. Its specificity is not known. The PCR used 60 Vbeta and 13 Jbeta primers. Libraries were prepared by immunoSEQ multiplex PCR; TCRdb keeps only in-frame clonotypes and omits some of them. The sample carries roughly 100,000 clones, around 76% recorded once. V was cut by 7 bases and J by 4 bases, with 12 bases left in between. From germline, CDR1 is SNHLY and CDR2 FYNNEI. The CDR3 is 13 amino acids. The chain links TRBV2 to TRBJ2-3; D not certain. The specimen was PBMCs. This sequence originates from a woman aged 18-29 years in good health and CMV-seropositive. DNA of the CDR3: TGTGCCAGCAACGTGTTAGAAGCAGATACGCAGTATTTT. As protein: CASNVLEADTQYF.